A selection of T cell receptor beta chains follows, all from one sample in a study of blood T cell repertoires in COVID-19. Measured with immunoSEQ multiplex PCR; TCRdb has only the in-frame clones, and not every one. The sample includes some 190,000 clones, about 81% seen only once; the top ten take approximately 3%. The specimen was PBMCs or T cells enriched from blood (not recorded which). The receptors come from a woman aged 25-40 years who had recovered from COVID-19. The CDR3 runs from the conserved cysteine through the conserved F or W. The order of the fields is J gene, D gene, clone size, V gene, CDR3 protein, CDR3 DNA. D genes are given only for firm matches. For some rows the clone size is stated as once, few or many, or as a class when expanded; others skip it.

>TRBJ2-2|TRBD2|-|TRBV13
CASSFTRGGPGELFF
TGTGCCAGCAGCTTCACACGGGGGGGCCCCGGGGAGCTGTTTTTT
>TRBJ2-3|-|-|TRBV18
CASTPPPGAPTDTQYF
TGTGCCAGCACGCCCCCGCCAGGGGCCCCTACAGATACGCAGTATTTT
>TRBJ2-2|-|-|TRBV6-1
CASSESGFDTGELFF
TGTGCCAGCAGTGAAAGCGGATTTGACACCGGGGAGCTGTTTTTT
>TRBJ1-2|-|few|TRBV7-9
CASSPPWDSQEGYGYTF
TGTGCCAGCAGCCCCCCTTGGGACTCCCAAGAGGGCTATGGCTACACCTTC
>TRBJ1-1|-|-|TRBV5-1
CASSRQGLNTEAFF
TGCGCCAGCAGCAGGCAGGGGCTGAACACTGAAGCTTTCTTT
>TRBJ2-3|TRBD2|-|TRBV18
CASSPGTSGRADTQYF
TGTGCCAGCTCACCCGGGACTAGCGGGAGAGCAGATACGCAGTATTTT
>TRBJ2-5|-|-|TRBV27
CASSLSSGRETQYF
TGTGCCAGCAGTTTATCGTCGGGGAGGGAGACCCAGTACTTC
>TRBJ2-3|TRBD2|once|TRBV7-2
CASISQSQRGASDTQYF
TGTGCCAGCATCTCCCAAAGTCAGCGGGGGGCTTCAGATACGCAGTATTTT
>TRBJ1-4|-|-|TRBV9
CASSVGGSATNEKLFF
TGTGCCAGCAGCGTAGGTGGGAGCGCAACTAATGAAAAACTGTTTTTT
>TRBJ2-1|-|many|TRBV7-2
CASSGRRGGSYNEQFF
TGTGCCAGCAGCGGTAGGAGGGGGGGCTCCTACAATGAGCAGTTCTTC
>TRBJ2-1|TRBD1|few|TRBV7-3
CASSLTRTGTNEQFF
TGTGCCAGCAGCTTAACTAGGACAGGGACCAATGAGCAGTTCTTC
>TRBJ2-2|TRBD1|-|TRBV6-1
CASSDTGGWLTGELFF
TGTGCCAGCAGTGACACAGGGGGGTGGCTCACCGGGGAGCTGTTTTTT
>TRBJ2-1|-|many|TRBV7-9
CASSPRTNPYNEQFF
TGTGCCAGCAGCCCTAGGACTAACCCCTACAATGAGCAGTTCTTC
>TRBJ2-5|-|-|TRBV27
CASSLSGGLEETQYF
TGTGCCAGCAGTTTATCGGGGGGGCTGGAAGAGACCCAGTACTTC
>TRBJ1-1|TRBD1|-|TRBV27
CASTPSWTGGSSTEAFF
TGTGCCAGCACCCCCTCGTGGACAGGGGGCTCGAGCACTGAAGCTTTCTTT
>TRBJ2-3|-|-|TRBV12-3/TRBV12-4
CASSPFKDTQYF
TGTGCCAGCAGCCCTTTTAAAGATACGCAGTATTTT
>TRBJ1-1|-|-|TRBV18
CASSPQGPNTEAFF
TGTGCCAGCTCACCACAGGGGCCGAACACTGAAGCTTTCTTT
>TRBJ2-3|-|once|TRBV4-1
CASSRQALSTDTQYF
TGCGCCAGCAGCCGGCAAGCGCTTAGCACAGATACGCAGTATTTT
>TRBJ1-2|-|-|TRBV18
CASSPLVGAGDYGYTF
TGTGCCAGCTCACCACTTGTGGGGGCAGGGGACTATGGCTACACCTTC
>TRBJ1-5|TRBD1|-|TRBV6-5
CATGQGGIQPQHF
TGTGCCACGGGACAGGGGGGTATTCAGCCCCAGCATTTT
>TRBJ2-2|-|-|TRBV24-1
CATSALGEGLRAGELFF
TGTGCCACCAGTGCCCTGGGAGAAGGATTGCGGGCCGGGGAGCTGTTTTTT
>TRBJ1-2|-|once|TRBV2
CASSGQPNYGYTF
TGTGCCAGCAGTGGACAGCCTAACTATGGCTACACCTTC
>TRBJ1-3|TRBD1|-|TRBV19
CASSWGTEAGNTIYF
TGTGCCAGTAGTTGGGGGACAGAGGCTGGAAACACCATATATTTT
>TRBJ2-7|-|-|TRBV5-8
CASSSRGTSYEQYF
TGTGCCAGCAGCTCGCGCGGCACTAGCTACGAGCAGTACTTC
>TRBJ1-5|-|-|TRBV7-9
CASSPQGNQPQHF
TGTGCCAGCAGCCCTCAGGGGAATCAGCCCCAGCATTTT
>TRBJ1-2|-|few|TRBV7-2
CASSPGPVSYGYTF
TGTGCCAGCAGTCCAGGTCCAGTCAGCTATGGCTACACCTTC
>TRBJ2-1|TRBD2|-|TRBV7-7
CASSSGFKVQTGGDEQFF
TGTGCTAGCAGCTCAGGATTTAAAGTACAAACCGGGGGGGATGAGCAGTTCTTC
>TRBJ1-2|-|-|TRBV5-5
CASSFGGSSNYGYTF
TGTGCCAGCAGCTTCGGTGGGAGTTCTAACTATGGCTACACCTTC
>TRBJ2-7|-|-|TRBV4-1
CASSQDLSVTHEQYF
TGCGCCAGCAGCCAAGATCTATCGGTTACCCACGAGCAGTACTTC
>TRBJ2-7|-|-|TRBV5-1
CASSSQVGSYEQYF
TGCGCCAGCAGCTCCCAGGTAGGATCCTACGAGCAGTACTTC
>TRBJ2-1|-|-|TRBV7-3
CASSYQVRKLGQFF
TGTGCCAGCAGCTACCAAGTACGTAAACTCGGGCAGTTCTTC
>TRBJ2-1|-|-|TRBV24-1
CATSGTGGLGEQFF
TGTGCCACCAGTGGGACAGGAGGGCTGGGTGAGCAGTTCTTC
>TRBJ1-5|-|-|TRBV27
CASSLWPGNQPQHF
TGTGCCAGCAGTTTATGGCCAGGCAATCAGCCCCAGCATTTT
>TRBJ2-5|-|-|TRBV14
CASSQDIRQSREETQYF
TGTGCCAGCAGCCAAGATATTCGCCAATCCAGGGAAGAGACCCAGTACTTC
>TRBJ2-5|TRBD2|-|TRBV19
CASSTHTTGTSGSRETQYF
TGTGCCAGTAGTACGCACACGACCGGGACTAGCGGGAGTCGAGAGACCCAGTACTTC
>TRBJ1-5|TRBD1|-|TRBV7-9
CASSGQGGNQPQHF
TGTGCCAGCAGTGGACAGGGTGGCAATCAGCCCCAGCATTTT
>TRBJ1-1|-|few|TRBV5-1
CASSLGGGQNTEAFF
TGCGCCAGCAGCTTGGGAGGGGGACAGAACACTGAAGCTTTCTTT
>TRBJ1-5|-|once|TRBV15
CATSRDYRSSNQPQHF
TGTGCCACCAGCAGAGATTACAGATCAAGCAATCAGCCCCAGCATTTT
>TRBJ1-4|TRBD1|once|TRBV3-1/TRBV3-2
CASSQTGTGEEKLFF
TGTGCCAGCAGCCAGACCGGGACAGGGGAAGAAAAACTGTTTTTT
>TRBJ2-1|TRBD2|-|TRBV15
CATSRDLRWASGRNEQFF
TGTGCCACCAGCAGAGATTTGAGGTGGGCTAGCGGGAGGAATGAGCAGTTCTTC
>TRBJ1-6|TRBD1|-|TRBV10-3
CAISQGASPLHF
TGTGCCATCAGCCAGGGGGCTTCACCCCTCCACTTT
>TRBJ1-2|-|-|TRBV10-2
CASSESTLPGSGYTF
TGCGCCAGCAGTGAGTCGACCCTCCCAGGGTCCGGCTACACCTTC
>TRBJ1-6|TRBD1|-|TRBV18
CASSLTGQNSPLHF
TGTGCCAGCTCACTGACAGGGCAGAATTCACCCCTCCACTTT
>TRBJ2-1|TRBD2|-|TRBV5-1
CASSLGGSSPFNEQFF
TGCGCCAGCAGCTTGGGCGGGAGCTCGCCTTTCAATGAGCAGTTCTTC
>TRBJ2-5|-|-|TRBV5-1
CASSLAERDQETQYF
TGCGCCAGCAGCTTGGCCGAGAGGGATCAAGAGACCCAGTACTTC
>TRBJ1-2|TRBD1|-|TRBV29-1
CSVDSDRVYGYTF
TGCAGCGTTGACTCTGACAGGGTATATGGCTACACCTTC
>TRBJ1-1|-|-|TRBV7-8
CASSLEVWRDTEAFF
TGTGCCAGCAGCTTAGAGGTTTGGAGGGACACTGAAGCTTTCTTT
>TRBJ1-5|TRBD1|-|TRBV29-1
CRFCLRNRDRGTQPQHF
TGCAGGTTCTGCCTGAGAAACCGGGACAGGGGTACTCAGCCCCAGCATTTT
>TRBJ2-1|TRBD2|once|TRBV20-1
CSASRPSGGAPNEQFF
TGCAGTGCTAGTCGCCCTAGCGGGGGGGCCCCCAATGAGCAGTTCTTC
>TRBJ1-1|-|few|TRBV5-1
CASSFRVGTEAFF
TGCGCCAGCAGCTTCAGGGTGGGCACTGAAGCTTTCTTT
>TRBJ1-5|-|-|TRBV15
CATSRLGDQPQHF
TGTGCCACCAGCAGGTTGGGAGATCAGCCCCAGCATTTT
>TRBJ1-3|-|once|TRBV27
CASSKGQGLPSGNTIYF
TGTGCCAGCAGTAAAGGTCAGGGTTTACCTTCTGGAAACACCATATATTTT
>TRBJ1-1|TRBD1|-|TRBV27
CASSPPPGQGGKNTEAFF
TGTGCCAGCAGTCCCCCCCCCGGACAGGGAGGAAAAAACACTGAAGCTTTCTTT
>TRBJ1-3|-|-|TRBV2
CASNRARNTIYF
TGTGCCAGTAACAGGGCGAGGAACACCATATATTTT
>TRBJ2-4|TRBD1|few|TRBV27
CASSLPTGGSTPAKNIQYF
TGTGCCAGCAGTTTACCCACAGGGGGCTCGACACCAGCCAAAAACATTCAGTACTTC
>TRBJ2-3|TRBD2|-|TRBV29-1
CSGAGATDTQYF
TGCAGCGGAGCGGGAGCCACAGATACGCAGTATTTT
>TRBJ1-6|-|-|TRBV7-3
CASSREQGRTLHF
TGTGCCAGCAGCCGAGAACAGGGACGCACCCTCCACTTT